The rows below give T cell receptor beta chains drawn from one sample of a study of T-cell memory formation after mild COVID-19. TCRdb itself ran the 5' RACE reads through MiXCR, one entry per CDR3 protein. Here the sample spans 150,000 to 200,000 distinct CDR3 sequences, 25% to 40% being singletons. The sample taken for sequencing was PBMCs or a T cell subset sorted from them (not recorded which). The source of these receptors is an adult woman who had mild COVID-19 (a few samples of this study predate the infection). Cell type and time point are not known. The CDR3 runs from the conserved cysteine through the conserved F or W. The order of the fields is J gene, clone size, V gene, D gene, CDR3 protein, CDR3 DNA. D genes are given only for firm matches. Clone size is shown for a subset of rows, as once, few, many or a class of expanded clone.

>TRBJ1-1|.|TRBV11-3|.
CASSFLQGNKAEAFF
TGTGCCAGCAGCTTCCTTCAGGGGAATAAGGCTGAAGCTTTCTTT
>TRBJ2-7|.|TRBV4-1|.
CASSQEGPPSSYEQYF
TGCGCCAGCAGCCAAGAAGGGCCCCCAAGCTCCTACGAGCAGTACTTC
>TRBJ2-5|.|TRBV24-1|.
CATSDHGQTGETQYF
TGTGCCACCAGTGACCACGGACAGACGGGGGAGACCCAGTACTTC
>TRBJ1-5|.|TRBV5-5|.
CASSLWDNQPQHF
TGTGCCAGCAGCTTGTGGGACAATCAGCCCCAGCATTTT
>TRBJ2-7|.|TRBV7-4|.
CASSRGQIYEQYF
TGTGCCAGCAGCCGTGGACAGATCTACGAGCAGTACTTC
>TRBJ1-1|.|TRBV5-4|.
CASSSDSFNTEAFF
TGTGCCAGCAGCTCTGACAGTTTCAACACTGAAGCTTTCTTT
>TRBJ2-5|.|TRBV28|TRBD2
CASSSLAGMQETQYF
TGTGCCAGCAGCTCCCTAGCGGGAATGCAAGAGACCCAGTACTTC
>TRBJ2-3|.|TRBV6-4|.
CASSLRPGAADTQYF
TGTGCCAGCAGCCTAAGGCCGGGGGCGGCAGATACGCAGTATTTT
>TRBJ1-2|.|TRBV27|TRBD1
CASSPDRDPNYGYTF
TGTGCCAGCAGTCCCGACAGGGATCCTAACTATGGCTACACCTTC
>TRBJ2-2|.|TRBV29-1|.
CSVETGGAGELFF
TGCAGCGTTGAAACAGGAGGGGCCGGGGAGCTGTTTTTT
>TRBJ2-2|few|TRBV12-3/TRBV12-4|.
CASSHTLGSGTGELFF
TGTGCCAGCAGTCATACCCTAGGGTCGGGAACCGGGGAGCTGTTTTTT
>TRBJ1-2|few|TRBV6-6|.
CASNIRAGSSGYTF
TGTGCCAGCAACATTCGGGCAGGGTCGAGTGGCTACACCTTC
>TRBJ1-2|.|TRBV21-1|.
CASSRACYGYTF
TGTGCCAGCAGCAGGGCATGCTATGGCTACACCTTC
>TRBJ2-3|few|TRBV14|TRBD2
CASSPAGLAGLADTQYF
TGTGCCAGCAGCCCAGCCGGACTAGCGGGATTGGCAGATACGCAGTATTTT
>TRBJ2-1|few|TRBV2|TRBD1
CASSWDRARYNEQFF
TGTGCCAGCAGTTGGGACAGGGCTCGGTACAATGAGCAGTTCTTC
>TRBJ1-1|.|TRBV3-1|.
CASSQGRTEAFF
TGTGCCAGCAGCCAAGGACGCACTGAAGCTTTCTTT
>TRBJ2-7|few|TRBV29-1|TRBD2
CSVQRETEQYF
TGCAGCGTCCAGCGGGAAACAGAGCAGTACTTC
>TRBJ2-7|few|TRBV20-1|.
CSAREVHLYEQYF
TGCAGTGCTAGAGAGGTCCACCTCTACGAGCAGTACTTC
>TRBJ2-3|many|TRBV7-3|.
CASSLGALDTQYF
TGTGCCAGCAGCTTAGGCGCATTGGATACGCAGTATTTT
>TRBJ1-1|once|TRBV4-1|.
CASSQRNMNTEAFF
TGCGCCAGCAGCCAACGGAACATGAACACTGAAGCTTTCTTT
>TRBJ2-2|.|TRBV5-6|TRBD1
CASRGTGPMGTGELFF
TGTGCCAGCAGGGGGACAGGGCCGATGGGAACCGGGGAGCTGTTTTTT
>TRBJ2-5|few|TRBV5-1|.
CASSAGRDPSDF
TGCGCCAGCAGCGCTGGGCGGGACCCGAGCGACTTC
>TRBJ1-1|.|TRBV29-1|.
CSAENTEAFF
TGCAGCGCCGAGAACACTGAAGCTTTCTTT
>TRBJ2-1|.|TRBV7-2|.
CASSLASRSSYNEQFF
TGTGCCAGCAGCTTAGCGAGCCGCAGCTCCTACAATGAGCAGTTCTTC
>TRBJ2-1|.|TRBV18|.
CASSPPGGNEQLF
TGTGCCAGCTCACCACCGGGCGGGAATGAGCAGTTATTC
>TRBJ2-1|.|TRBV3-1|.
CASSQDPRLRGLHNEQFF
TGTGCCAGCAGCCAAGATCCTCGACTGCGGGGGCTTCACAATGAGCAGTTCTTC
>TRBJ2-7|few|TRBV30|.
CAWSVKLGRGAGYEQYF
TGTGCCTGGAGTGTCAAGTTGGGACGGGGGGCCGGATACGAGCAGTACTTC
>TRBJ2-3|few|TRBV9|TRBD2
CASSPWYTGLAGQGGTDTQYF
TGTGCCAGCAGCCCATGGTATACGGGACTAGCGGGTCAAGGGGGCACAGATACGCAGTATTTT
>TRBJ2-1|.|TRBV4-3|TRBD2
CASSQGTSGSRYNEQFF
TGCGCCAGCAGCCAAGGGACTAGCGGGAGCCGCTACAATGAGCAGTTCTTC
>TRBJ2-7|few|TRBV20-1|.
CSARDWRAEAYEQYF
TGCAGTGCTAGAGATTGGCGAGCGGAGGCCTACGAGCAGTACTTC
>TRBJ2-5|.|TRBV6-5|TRBD1
CASSSGTALPQGTQYF
TGTGCCAGCAGTTCCGGGACAGCCCTCCCGCAAGGCACCCAGTACTTC